Detailed here is one TCR beta chain. Germline V CDR1 and CDR2: SGHRS, YFSETQ. This CDR3 is built from 15 residues. V was clipped by 4 bases and J by 5 bases, with 18 bases between them. This entry is derived from a study of cytomegalovirus exposure and HLA in healthy donors. The study ran its PCR with 60 Vbeta and 13 Jbeta primers. Measured with immunoSEQ multiplex PCR; TCRdb has only the in-frame clones, and not every one. The table records 110,000 to 150,000 clones, over 70% of them present only once. The rearrangement uses TRBV5-1 and TRBJ2-5; the D gene is possibly TRBD2 (6 bases). The TCR was taken from a male donor in good health and CMV-seronegative. The sequencing input was PBMCs. The CDR3: CASSLGGGDGETQYF. CDR3 sequence (DNA): TGCGCCAGCAGCCTCGGTGGAGGGGACGGGGAGACCCAGTACTTC.